The 8 T cell receptor beta chains below were found in one sample sequenced in a study of CD4+ T cells in melanoma. Profiling relied on immunoSEQ multiplex PCR, and the TCRdb table lists in-frame clones only, not all of them. The sample carries about 11,000 clones, about 72% recorded once. Input material: cells from a culture (not recorded whether cultured in vitro). The receptors derive from a human donor with melanoma.

The chain employs TRBV21-1 and TRBJ1-5. TRBV21-1 is noted as a pseudogene. This CDR3 region has 14 residues. The CDR3 loop reads CATTTCPSSQPQHF. CDR3 DNA: TGTGCCACTACGACCTGCCCTAGCAGTCAGCCCCAGCATTTT.

This clone was observed a handful of times. The chain recombines TRBV6-6 with TRBJ2-3, with D possibly being TRBD1 or TRBD2 (6 bases each). V was clipped by 10 bases and J by 1 base, with 15 bases between them. The CDR3 sequence is 14 residues long. From germline, CDR1 is MNHNY and CDR2 SVGAGI (reference sequence). Here the CDR3 reads CATRSEGGTDTQYF. DNA of the CDR3: TGTGCCACCCGTTCGGAGGGGGGCACAGATACGCAGTATTTT.

The gene calls are TRBV7-9 and TRBJ2-1; perhaps TRBD2 as D (7 bases). Trimming stripped 3 bases from V and 6 bases from J, with 15 bases between. This CDR3 comprises 15 residues. Germline CDR1 SEHNR, CDR2 FQNEAQ (reference sequence). The CDR3 DNA sequence: TGTGCCAGCAGCTTCGGGAAGGGGGGGCGCAATGAGCAGTTCTTC. Its protein is CASSFGKGGRNEQFF.

The V and J genes are TRBV10-3 and TRBJ1-6; 9 bases match TRBD1. J was trimmed by 7 bases and V by 7 bases; bases with no gene match: 5. CDR1 is ENHRY and CDR2 is SYGVKD in the germline V gene. The CDR3 runs 14 residues. The CDR3 loop is CAINRGLDNSPLHF. CDR3 bases: TGTGCCATCAACAGGGGGCTAGACAATTCACCCCTCCACTTT.

In its sample, this clone was seen a few times. The V and J genes are TRBV4-1 and TRBJ1-5; D might be TRBD1 (5 bases). Trimming shortened V by 0 bases and J by 1 base, and 16 bases separated the two germline ends. Per germline, CDR1 MGHRA and CDR2 YSYEKL. The CDR3 is made up of 18 amino acids. Written as DNA, the CDR3 is TGCGCCAGCAGCCAAGATACGGCGGGGGTCCGGAGCAATCAGCCCCAGCATTTT. This translates into CASSQDTAGVRSNQPQHF.

This clone was observed once. The genes are TRBV5-1 and TRBJ2-3; weak D call: TRBD1 (8 bases). V was clipped by 2 bases and J by 6 bases, with 22 bases between them. This CDR3 is 17 amino acids long. Germline lookup yields CDR1 SGHRS and CDR2 YFSETQ. CDR3 sequence reads: CASSLLGRQGAGDTQYF. Here the CDR3 DNA reads TGCGCCAGCAGCTTACTCGGGAGGCAGGGGGCTGGGGATACGCAGTATTTT.

This clone occurred a few times. The chain has TRBV5-4 and TRBJ1-2; 10 bases line up with TRBD1. The junction had 8 bases not matched to a gene; V was cut back by 7 bases and J by 5 bases. This CDR3 is 14 amino acids long. Germline lookup yields CDR1 SGHNT and CDR2 YYREEE (reference sequence). CDR3: CASGDRGLRYGYTF. The CDR3 nucleotides are TGTGCCAGCGGAGACAGGGGGCTTCGGTATGGCTACACCTTC.

The rearrangement joins TRBV11-2 to TRBJ2-5, with no clear D. CDR3 size: 13 residues. Germline values: CDR1 SGHAT, CDR2 FQNNGV. Trimming stripped 1 base from V and 0 bases from J, with 3 bases between. CDR3 protein: CASSLGYQETQYF. Written as DNA, the CDR3 is TGTGCCAGCAGCTTAGGGTACCAAGAGACCCAGTACTTC.